This T cell receptor beta chain emerged from a study of cytomegalovirus exposure and HLA in healthy donors. Findings and caveats of the study: Investigators reported approximately 170 TCR beta chains as tied to cytomegalovirus. In a later analysis, V- and J-gene trimming of beta chains associated with a DCLRE1C missense variant, replicated independently. High sensitivity and specificity were reportedly achieved when the classifier diagnosed cytomegalovirus status. Donor immune exposure was known only as CMV serostatus.

Germline V gene lookup returns CDR1 SGHRS and CDR2 YFSETQ. CDR3 size: 17 residues. Losses at the gene ends were 3 bases for V and 4 bases for J; bases not matched to a gene: 10. PCR used 60 Vbeta primers and 13 Jbeta primers. Produced via immunoSEQ multiplex PCR; TCRdb's table is partial and in-frame only. The sample gives more than 95,000 clones, roughly 77% of which show up once; around 4.9% is in the top ten. This clone occurred once. Its specificity is unknown. The sequenced material came from PBMCs. J is TRBJ1-1 and V is TRBV5-1; 12 bases align to TRBD1. The sequence was obtained from a man aged 45-65 years in good health and CMV-seropositive. CDR3 bases: TGCGCCAGCAGCTCGGGACAGGGGGCTGTATCGGGCACTGAAGCTTTCTTT. Protein product: CASSSGQGAVSGTEAFF.